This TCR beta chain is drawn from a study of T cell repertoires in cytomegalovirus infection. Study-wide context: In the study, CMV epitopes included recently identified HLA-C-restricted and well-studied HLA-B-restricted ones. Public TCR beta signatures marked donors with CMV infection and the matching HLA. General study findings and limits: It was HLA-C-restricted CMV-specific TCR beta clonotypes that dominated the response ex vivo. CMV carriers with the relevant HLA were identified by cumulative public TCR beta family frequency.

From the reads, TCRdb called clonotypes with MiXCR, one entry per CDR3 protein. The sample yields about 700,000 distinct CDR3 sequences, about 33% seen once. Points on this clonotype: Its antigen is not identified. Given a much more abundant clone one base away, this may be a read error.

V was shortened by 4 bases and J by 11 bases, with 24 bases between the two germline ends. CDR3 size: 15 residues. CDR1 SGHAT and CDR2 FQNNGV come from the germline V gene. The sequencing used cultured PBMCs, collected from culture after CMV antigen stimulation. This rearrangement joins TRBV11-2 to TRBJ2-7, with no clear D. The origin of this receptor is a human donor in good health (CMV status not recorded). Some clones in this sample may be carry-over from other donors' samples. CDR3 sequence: CASSYPGGVPHREYF. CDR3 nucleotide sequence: TGTGCCAGCAGCTACCCTGGTGGGGTACCGCATAGAGAGTACTTC. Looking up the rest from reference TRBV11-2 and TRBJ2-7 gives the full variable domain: EAGVAQSPRYKIIEKRQSVAFWCNPISGHATLYWYQQILGQGPKLLIQFQNNGVVDDSQLPKDRFSAERLKGVDSTLKIQPAKLEDSAVYLCASSYPGGVPHREYFGPGTRLTVT.